This is a list of T cell receptor beta chains from one sample in a study of T cell responses to AZD1222 COVID-19 vaccine. Clones were read by immunoSEQ multiplex PCR, and TCRdb kept only the in-frame ones, dropping some. Counted here are approximately 150,000 clones, approximately 93% occurring once; the ten biggest clones make up roughly 1.3%. The sample in question was peripheral blood, obtained 28 days after the second AZD1222 dose. All receptors come from an adult who received the AZD1222 COVID-19 vaccine. CDR3s include the opening cysteine and the closing phenylalanine or tryptophan. A D gene is named only where the DNA matches it firmly. Size tells how often a clone was seen (once, few, many) or the class of an expanded clone, and some rows leave it out.

J | D | size | V | CDR3 | DNA
TRBJ2-1 | NA | once | TRBV20-1 | CSASGIANEQFF | TGCAGTGCTAGTGGTATAGCCAATGAGCAGTTCTTC
TRBJ1-5 | TRBD1 | once | TRBV7-9 | CASSPGGTAGSLNQPQHF | TGTGCCAGCAGCCCAGGAGGGACAGCGGGGTCGTTAAATCAGCCCCAGCATTTT
TRBJ2-2 | TRBD1 | NA | TRBV5-1 | CASSLRQGAGAGELFF | TGCGCCAGCAGTTTACGCCAGGGGGCTGGGGCCGGGGAGCTGTTTTTT
TRBJ1-4 | NA | NA | TRBV29-1 | CSVTRLNNEKLFF | TGCAGTGTAACGAGGCTTAATAATGAAAAACTGTTTTTT
TRBJ2-2 | NA | once | TRBV19 | CASSSQGPNTGELFF | TGTGCCAGTAGCAGCCAGGGGCCTAACACCGGGGAGCTGTTTTTT
TRBJ2-7 | NA | NA | TRBV27 | CASTLTPDGAKHEQYF | TGTGCCAGCACCCTAACACCTGACGGGGCTAAGCACGAGCAGTACTTC
TRBJ2-1 | NA | NA | TRBV19 | CASSTHFGTAYNEQFF | TGTGCCAGTAGTACCCATTTCGGTACCGCCTACAATGAGCAGTTCTTC
TRBJ1-1 | NA | NA | TRBV12-3/TRBV12-4 | CASSRQLGTEAFF | TGTGCCAGCAGTCGACAGCTGGGCACTGAAGCTTTCTTT
TRBJ1-2 | NA | NA | TRBV6-5 | CASSFFIGYGYTF | TGTGCCAGCAGTTTCTTTATAGGCTATGGCTACACCTTC
TRBJ2-7 | NA | once | TRBV5-1 | CASSLSYTSYEQYF | TGCGCCAGCAGCTTGTCATACACCTCCTACGAGCAGTACTTC
TRBJ2-1 | TRBD2 | few | TRBV5-1 | CASSLVGGEYNEQFF | TGCGCCAGCAGCTTGGTTGGGGGGGAATACAATGAGCAGTTCTTC
TRBJ1-6 | NA | NA | TRBV6-5 | CASSGWSSPLHF | TGTGCCAGCTCAGGGTGGAGTTCACCCCTCCACTTT
TRBJ2-3 | NA | once | TRBV27 | CASSLSSTDTQYF | TGTGCCAGCAGTTTATCTAGCACAGATACGCAGTATTTT
TRBJ1-6 | NA | NA | TRBV5-1 | CASSFGTANNSPLHF | TGCGCCAGCAGCTTCGGGACGGCGAATAATTCACCCCTCCACTTT
TRBJ2-7 | NA | NA | TRBV16 | CASSPGRLEQYF | TGTGCCAGCAGCCCAGGGCGCCTCGAGCAGTACTTC
TRBJ1-5 | NA | NA | TRBV5-6 | CASSLAGPGLNQPQHF | TGTGCCAGCAGCTTGGCCGGACCGGGACTCAATCAGCCCCAGCATTTT
TRBJ2-5 | TRBD1 | NA | TRBV6-2/TRBV6-3 | CASSTGTGSGTQYF | TGTGCCAGCAGCACCGGGACAGGGTCGGGGACCCAGTACTTC
TRBJ1-5 | NA | NA | TRBV28 | CASSFRAGHQPQHF | TGTGCCAGCAGTTTCAGGGCAGGGCATCAGCCCCAGCATTTT
TRBJ1-6 | NA | NA | TRBV6-4 | CASSVGGLSSPLHF | TGTGCCAGCAGTGTCGGGGGGTTGAGTTCACCCCTCCACTTT
TRBJ2-7 | NA | NA | TRBV20-1 | CSASGQYEQYF | TGCAGTGCTAGCGGCCAATACGAGCAGTACTTC
TRBJ1-1 | TRBD1 | NA | TRBV19 | CASRGTGGDTEAFF | TGTGCCAGTAGGGGGACAGGGGGTGACACTGAAGCTTTCTTT
TRBJ1-2 | NA | NA | TRBV28 | CASTAGGGFYGYTF | TGTGCCAGCACCGCTGGGGGGGGCTTCTATGGCTACACCTTC
TRBJ2-7 | NA | NA | TRBV15 | CATSAGSEGRGSYEQYF | TGTGCCACCAGCGCCGGAAGCGAAGGTCGAGGGTCCTACGAGCAGTACTTC
TRBJ1-5 | NA | NA | TRBV7-9 | CASSLGQSGNQPQHF | TGTGCCAGCAGCTTAGGACAGAGCGGGAATCAGCCCCAGCATTTT
TRBJ2-3 | NA | NA | TRBV25-1 | CASSGPPTEGGADTQYF | TGTGCCAGCAGTGGGCCCCCCACGGAGGGGGGAGCAGATACGCAGTATTTT
TRBJ1-6 | NA | NA | TRBV3-1/TRBV3-2 | CASSQVDPAQGSPLHF | TGTGCCAGCAGCCAAGTTGATCCCGCTCAGGGTTCACCCCTCCACTTT
TRBJ2-7 | NA | NA | TRBV12-3/TRBV12-4 | CASSRGDSNEQYF | TGTGCCAGCAGCCGGGGGGACAGCAACGAGCAGTACTTC
TRBJ2-1 | TRBD2 | NA | TRBV12-3/TRBV12-4 | CATGLASYNEQFF | TGTGCCACGGGACTAGCGTCCTACAATGAGCAGTTCTTC
TRBJ2-7 | TRBD1 | NA | TRBV28 | CASSLVGQDYEQYF | TGTGCCAGCAGTTTAGTGGGACAGGACTACGAGCAGTACTTC
TRBJ2-5 | TRBD2 | NA | TRBV7-8 | CASSLASGETQYF | TGTGCCAGCAGCTTAGCTAGCGGGGAGACCCAGTACTTC
TRBJ1-1 | TRBD1 | NA | TRBV5-1 | CASSLDRGNTEAFF | TGCGCCAGCAGCTTGGACAGGGGCAACACTGAAGCTTTCTTT
TRBJ1-4 | TRBD1 | NA | TRBV6-6 | CASSLDPGDSRKEKLFF | TGTGCCAGCAGTCTGGACCCCGGGGACAGTAGAAAGGAAAAACTGTTTTTT
TRBJ2-7 | NA | NA | TRBV7-8 | CASRPQASYEQYF | TGTGCCAGCAGACCCCAGGCCTCCTACGAGCAGTACTTC
TRBJ2-2 | NA | NA | TRBV28 | CASSLLLWGEGTGELFF | TGTGCCAGCAGCCTCCTTCTGTGGGGGGAAGGCACCGGGGAGCTGTTTTTT
TRBJ2-3 | NA | NA | TRBV12-3/TRBV12-4 | CATSVLSTDTQYF | TGTGCCACCTCGGTCCTTAGCACAGATACGCAGTATTTT
TRBJ2-1 | NA | few | TRBV18 | CASSLGSSLYNEQFF | TGTGCCAGCTCACTTGGTTCCAGCCTATACAATGAGCAGTTCTTC
TRBJ1-5 | TRBD1 | NA | TRBV19 | CATCDRGRGQPQHF | TGTGCCACCTGCGACAGGGGACGAGGTCAGCCCCAGCATTTT
TRBJ2-5 | NA | NA | TRBV6-5 | CASKVQETQYF | TGTGCCAGCAAGGTCCAAGAGACCCAGTACTTC
TRBJ1-1 | TRBD1 | NA | TRBV6-6 | CASSYGSAGGTEAFF | TGTGCCAGCAGTTACGGGTCTGCAGGGGGCACTGAAGCTTTCTTT
TRBJ2-5 | TRBD2 | NA | TRBV18 | CASSKGLAETQYF | TGTGCCAGCTCTAAGGGACTAGCGGAGACCCAGTACTTC
TRBJ1-1 | NA | NA | TRBV6-6 | CASRYAGVETEAFF | TGTGCCAGCAGATACGCAGGGGTGGAGACTGAAGCTTTCTTT
TRBJ1-1 | NA | NA | TRBV10-1 | CASSDTGKPGTEAFF | TGCGCCAGCAGTGATACAGGAAAGCCCGGCACTGAAGCTTTCTTT
TRBJ1-4 | NA | NA | TRBV19 | CASSVNREILFF | TGTGCCAGTAGTGTTAACAGGGAGATACTGTTTTTT
TRBJ2-3 | NA | NA | TRBV4-3 | CASSQDTHSTQYF | TGCGCCAGCAGCCAAGATACCCACAGTACGCAGTATTTT
TRBJ2-1 | NA | NA | TRBV27 | CASSQWVPSSYNEQFF | TGTGCCAGCAGCCAATGGGTACCAAGCTCCTACAATGAGCAGTTCTTC
TRBJ2-7 | NA | NA | TRBV9 | CASSVAGTSIGQYF | TGTGCCAGCAGCGTAGCCGGGACTTCAATCGGACAGTACTTC
TRBJ2-7 | NA | NA | TRBV11-2 | CASSRGAYEQYF | TGTGCCAGCAGCCGAGGGGCCTACGAGCAGTACTTC
TRBJ1-4 | NA | NA | TRBV5-1 | CASRTGSNEKLFF | TGCGCCAGCCGCACAGGTTCTAATGAAAAACTGTTTTTT
TRBJ1-5 | NA | NA | TRBV27 | CASSLSGGPYSNQPQHF | TGTGCCAGCAGTTTATCGGGGGGTCCCTATAGCAATCAGCCCCAGCATTTT
TRBJ1-6 | NA | NA | TRBV6-5 | CASWGQDSPLHF | TGTGCCAGCTGGGGGCAGGATTCACCCCTCCACTTT
TRBJ2-1 | TRBD2 | NA | TRBV18 | CASSRKSGGSIHNEQFF | TGTGCCAGCTCACGAAAAAGTGGCGGGAGCATCCACAATGAGCAGTTCTTC
TRBJ1-1 | NA | NA | TRBV27 | CASSFFGVSGSTEAFF | TGTGCCAGCAGTTTCTTCGGGGTCTCGGGGAGCACTGAAGCTTTCTTT
TRBJ2-3 | NA | NA | TRBV29-1 | CSVESRLVSADTQYF | TGCAGCGTTGAGAGCCGTTTAGTCTCCGCAGATACGCAGTATTTT
TRBJ1-2 | NA | NA | TRBV6-5 | CASSVSGHLNYGYTF | TGTGCCAGCAGCGTTTCGGGACACCTTAACTATGGCTACACCTTC
TRBJ2-7 | TRBD2 | NA | TRBV27 | CASSVAGGSYEQYF | TGTGCCAGCAGCGTAGCGGGAGGCTCCTACGAGCAGTACTTC
TRBJ2-1 | NA | once | TRBV5-8 | CASSLPTNPIF | TGTGCCAGCAGCTTGCCTACTAACCCGATCTTC
TRBJ1-1 | TRBD1 | NA | TRBV5-1 | CASSLTGESTEAFF | TGCGCCAGCAGCTTAACAGGGGAATCCACTGAAGCTTTCTTT
TRBJ2-2 | NA | NA | TRBV5-4 | CASSWDRGLARTGELFF | TGTGCCAGCAGCTGGGATAGGGGTCTAGCGCGTACCGGGGAGCTGTTTTTT
TRBJ2-1 | TRBD1 | NA | TRBV5-1 | CASSLGQGNTRGNEQFF | TGCGCCAGCAGCTTGGGACAGGGTAACACAAGGGGAAATGAGCAGTTCTTC